A selection of T cell receptor beta chains follows, all from one sample in a study of PD-1 blockade in classical Hodgkin lymphoma. The method was immunoSEQ multiplex PCR; TCRdb's version includes in-frame clones alone and lacks a portion of them. The profile shows fewer than 25,000 clones, 80% to 90% of them singletons. This sample comprised peripheral blood mononuclear cells (PBMCs), obtained before the second cycle of nivolumab. Source of these receptors: a human donor with classical Hodgkin lymphoma. Each CDR3 is given with its conserved first and last residue. A D gene is named only where the DNA matches it firmly. Not all rows give a size; the values are once, few, many and, for expanded clones, a class.

clone size,V gene,J gene,D gene,CDR3 DNA,CDR3 protein
NA,TRBV4-3,TRBJ1-4,NA,TGCGCCAGCAGCCAAGATTACAGTGGCACGGAAGAAAAACTGTTTTTT,CASSQDYSGTEEKLFF
NA,TRBV7-9,TRBJ1-1,NA,TGTGCCAGCGGGCCGGGACACCGTAACACTGAAGCTTTCTTT,CASGPGHRNTEAFF
NA,TRBV7-9,TRBJ1-6,TRBD1,TGTGCCAGCAGCTTGACAGGGGACCCCTCCTACTCACCCCTCCACTTT,CASSLTGDPSYSPLHF
NA,TRBV7-2,TRBJ2-2,NA,TGTGCCAGCAGCCCCCCCACAGCGGAGTACACCGGGGAGCTGTTTTTT,CASSPPTAEYTGELFF
NA,TRBV11-2,TRBJ2-7,NA,TGTGCCAGCGCCCAGAGGACAGCCTATGGGGAGCAGTACTTC,CASAQRTAYGEQYF
NA,TRBV7-9,TRBJ2-7,TRBD1,TGTGCCAGCAGCAACCCGACAGGGGATCGGTACGAGCAGTACTTC,CASSNPTGDRYEQYF
NA,TRBV5-1,TRBJ2-3,NA,TGCGCCAGCAGCTTATCCGGTAGCACAGATACGCAGTATTTT,CASSLSGSTDTQYF
NA,TRBV5-1,TRBJ1-6,NA,TGCGCCAGCAGCTTGAGGAGCTCCTATAATTCACCCCTCCACTTT,CASSLRSSYNSPLHF
NA,TRBV27,TRBJ1-2,TRBD1,TGTGCCAGCAGTCCCGGACAGGGGGCCATCTATGGCTACACCTTC,CASSPGQGAIYGYTF
NA,TRBV7-9,TRBJ2-2,NA,TGTGCCAGCAGCTTAGCAGTGGTCGGGGAGCTGTTTTTT,CASSLAVVGELFF
NA,TRBV10-1,TRBJ1-1,NA,TGCGCCAGCAGTCCTAAAGCTTTGAACACTGAAGCTTTCTTT,CASSPKALNTEAFF
NA,TRBV10-3,TRBJ1-1,TRBD1,TGTGCCGTACAGGGGGCGCAAGGCACTGAAGCTTTCTTT,CAVQGAQGTEAFF
few,TRBV5-8,TRBJ1-2,NA,TGTGCCAGCAGCCCACGTTTCGGCTACACCTTC,CASSPRFGYTF
NA,TRBV19,TRBJ1-4,TRBD1,TGTGCCAGTAGTATGGGGACAGGGGTCGGGGAAAAACTGTTTTTT,CASSMGTGVGEKLFF